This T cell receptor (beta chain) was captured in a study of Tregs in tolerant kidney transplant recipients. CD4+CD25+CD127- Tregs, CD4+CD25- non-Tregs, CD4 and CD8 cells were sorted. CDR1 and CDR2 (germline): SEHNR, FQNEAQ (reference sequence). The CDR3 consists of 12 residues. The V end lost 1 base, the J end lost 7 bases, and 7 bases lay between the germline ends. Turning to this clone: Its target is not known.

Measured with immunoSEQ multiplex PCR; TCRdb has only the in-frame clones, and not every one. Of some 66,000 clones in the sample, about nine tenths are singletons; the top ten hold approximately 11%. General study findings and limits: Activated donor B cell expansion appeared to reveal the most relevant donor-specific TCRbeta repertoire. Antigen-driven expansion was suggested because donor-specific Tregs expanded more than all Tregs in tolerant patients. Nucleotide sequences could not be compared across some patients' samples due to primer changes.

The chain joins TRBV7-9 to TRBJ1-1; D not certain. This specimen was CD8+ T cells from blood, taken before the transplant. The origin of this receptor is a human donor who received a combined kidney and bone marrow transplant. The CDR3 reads CASSLDSLEAFF. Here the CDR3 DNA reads TGTGCCAGCAGCTTAGACAGCCTTGAAGCTTTCTTT.